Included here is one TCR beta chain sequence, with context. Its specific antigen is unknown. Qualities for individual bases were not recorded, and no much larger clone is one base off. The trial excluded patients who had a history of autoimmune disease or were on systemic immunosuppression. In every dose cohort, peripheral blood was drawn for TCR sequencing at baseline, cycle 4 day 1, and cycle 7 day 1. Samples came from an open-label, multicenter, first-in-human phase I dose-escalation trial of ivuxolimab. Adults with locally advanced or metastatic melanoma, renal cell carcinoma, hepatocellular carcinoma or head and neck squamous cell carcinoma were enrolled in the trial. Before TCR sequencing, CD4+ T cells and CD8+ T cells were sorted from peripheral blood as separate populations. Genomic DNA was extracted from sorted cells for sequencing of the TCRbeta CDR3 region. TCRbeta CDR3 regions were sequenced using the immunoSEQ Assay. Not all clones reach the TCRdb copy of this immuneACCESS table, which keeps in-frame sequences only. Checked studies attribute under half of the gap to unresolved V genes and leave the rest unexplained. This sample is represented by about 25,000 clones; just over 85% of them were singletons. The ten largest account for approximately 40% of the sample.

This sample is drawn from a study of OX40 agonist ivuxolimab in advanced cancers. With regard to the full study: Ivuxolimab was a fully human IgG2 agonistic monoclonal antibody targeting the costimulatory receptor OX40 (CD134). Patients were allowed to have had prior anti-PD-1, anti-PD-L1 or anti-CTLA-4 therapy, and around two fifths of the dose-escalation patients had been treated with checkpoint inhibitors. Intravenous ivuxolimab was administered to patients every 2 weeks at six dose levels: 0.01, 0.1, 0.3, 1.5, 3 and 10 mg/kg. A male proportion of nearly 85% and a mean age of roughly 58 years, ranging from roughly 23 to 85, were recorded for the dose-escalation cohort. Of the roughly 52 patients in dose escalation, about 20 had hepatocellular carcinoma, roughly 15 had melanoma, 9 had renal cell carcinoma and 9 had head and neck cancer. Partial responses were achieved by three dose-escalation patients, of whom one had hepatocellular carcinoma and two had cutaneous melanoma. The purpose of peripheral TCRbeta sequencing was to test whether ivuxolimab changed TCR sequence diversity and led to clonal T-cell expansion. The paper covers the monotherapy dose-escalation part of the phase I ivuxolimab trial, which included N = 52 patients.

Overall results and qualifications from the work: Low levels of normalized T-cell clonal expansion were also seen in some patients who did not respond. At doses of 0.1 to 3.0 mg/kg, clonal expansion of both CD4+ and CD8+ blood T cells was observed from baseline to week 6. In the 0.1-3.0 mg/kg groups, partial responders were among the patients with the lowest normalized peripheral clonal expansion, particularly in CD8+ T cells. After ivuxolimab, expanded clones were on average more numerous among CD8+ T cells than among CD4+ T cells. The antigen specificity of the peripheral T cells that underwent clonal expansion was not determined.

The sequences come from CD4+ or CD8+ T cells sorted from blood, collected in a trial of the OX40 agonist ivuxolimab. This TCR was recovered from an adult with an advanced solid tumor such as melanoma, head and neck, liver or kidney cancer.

The DNA reads TGCGCCAGCAGCCTCCTCGGAGTCTCTGGGGCCAACGTCCTGACTTTC. This is translated as CASSLLGVSGANVLTF. The chain links TRBV4-1 with TRBJ2-6, with no D gene named confidently. The CDR3 has 16 amino acids, counting the end cysteine and phenylalanine. Only the CDR3 DNA is retained, 48 bases long and in frame from the first base. V loses 4 bases of germline sequence and J loses 0 bases, and the interval between the two ends is 10 bases. Via the germline V gene, CDR1 is MGHRA and CDR2 YSYEKL.